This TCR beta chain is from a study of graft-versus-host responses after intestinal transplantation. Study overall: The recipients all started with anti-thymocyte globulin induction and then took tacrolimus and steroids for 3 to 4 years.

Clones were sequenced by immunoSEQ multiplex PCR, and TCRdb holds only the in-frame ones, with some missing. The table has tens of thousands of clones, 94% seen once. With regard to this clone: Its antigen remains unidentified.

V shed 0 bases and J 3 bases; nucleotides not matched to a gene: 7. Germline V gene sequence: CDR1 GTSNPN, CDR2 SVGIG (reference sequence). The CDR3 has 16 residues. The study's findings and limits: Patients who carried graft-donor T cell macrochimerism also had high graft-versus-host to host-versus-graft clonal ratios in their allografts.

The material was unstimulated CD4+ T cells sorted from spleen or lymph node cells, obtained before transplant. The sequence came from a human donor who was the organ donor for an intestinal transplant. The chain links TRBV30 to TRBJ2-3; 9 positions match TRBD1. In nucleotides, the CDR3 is TGTGCCTGGAGTGTGGGACAGGGTTTTAGGACAGATACGCAGTATTTT. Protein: CAWSVGQGFRTDTQYF.